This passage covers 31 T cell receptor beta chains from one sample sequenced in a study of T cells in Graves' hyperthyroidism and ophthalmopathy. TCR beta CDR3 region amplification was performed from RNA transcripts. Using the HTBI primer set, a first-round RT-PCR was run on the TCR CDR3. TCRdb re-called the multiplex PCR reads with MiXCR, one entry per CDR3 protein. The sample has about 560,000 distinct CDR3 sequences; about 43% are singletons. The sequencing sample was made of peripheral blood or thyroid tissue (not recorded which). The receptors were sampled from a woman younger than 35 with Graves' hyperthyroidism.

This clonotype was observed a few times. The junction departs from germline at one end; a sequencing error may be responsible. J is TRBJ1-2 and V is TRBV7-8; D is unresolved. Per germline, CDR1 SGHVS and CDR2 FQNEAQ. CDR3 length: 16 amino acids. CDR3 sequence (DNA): TGCGCCAGCAGCCAAGATCGGGCCTCCACTCTCTATGGCTACACCTTC. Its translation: CASSQDRASTLYGYTF.

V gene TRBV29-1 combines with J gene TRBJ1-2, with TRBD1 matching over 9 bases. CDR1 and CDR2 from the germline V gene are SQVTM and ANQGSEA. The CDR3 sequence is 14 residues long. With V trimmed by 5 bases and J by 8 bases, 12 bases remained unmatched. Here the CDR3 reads CSVSRGRQGVGYTF. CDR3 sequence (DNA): TGCAGCGTTTCCCGGGGAAGACAGGGGGTCGGCTACACCTTC.

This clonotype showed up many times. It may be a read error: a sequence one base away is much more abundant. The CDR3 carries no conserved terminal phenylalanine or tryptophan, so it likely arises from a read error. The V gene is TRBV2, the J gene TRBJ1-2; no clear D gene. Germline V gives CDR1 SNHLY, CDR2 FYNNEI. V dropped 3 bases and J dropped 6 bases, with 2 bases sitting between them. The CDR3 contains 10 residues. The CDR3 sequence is CASSDNGYTL. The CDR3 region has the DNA TGTGCCAGCAGTGATAATGGCTACACCCTC.

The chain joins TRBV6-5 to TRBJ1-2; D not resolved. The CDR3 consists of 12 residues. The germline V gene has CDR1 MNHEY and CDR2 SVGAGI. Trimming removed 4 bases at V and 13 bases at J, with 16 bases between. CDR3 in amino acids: CASSSPGRSPTF. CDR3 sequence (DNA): TGTGCCAGCAGTTCCCCAGGACGTTCCCCCACCTTC.

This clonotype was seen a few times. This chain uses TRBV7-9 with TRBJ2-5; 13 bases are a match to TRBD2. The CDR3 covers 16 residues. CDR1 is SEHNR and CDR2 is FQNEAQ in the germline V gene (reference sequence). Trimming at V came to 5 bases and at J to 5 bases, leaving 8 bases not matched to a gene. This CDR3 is CASSGRTSGRGETQYF. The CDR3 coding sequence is TGTGCCAGCAGCGGACGGACTAGCGGGAGAGGGGAGACCCAGTACTTC.

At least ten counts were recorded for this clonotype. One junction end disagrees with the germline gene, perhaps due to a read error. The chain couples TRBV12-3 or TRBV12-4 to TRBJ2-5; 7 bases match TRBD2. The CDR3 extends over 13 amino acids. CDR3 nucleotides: TGTGCTAGCAGCTTTTCGGGAGGAGAGACCCAGTACTTC. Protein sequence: CASSFSGGETQYF.

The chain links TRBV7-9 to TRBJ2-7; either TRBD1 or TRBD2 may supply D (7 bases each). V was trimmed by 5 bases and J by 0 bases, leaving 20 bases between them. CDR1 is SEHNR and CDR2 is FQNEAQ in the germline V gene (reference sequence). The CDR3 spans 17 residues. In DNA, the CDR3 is TGTGCCAGCAGCGCCCAGCGGGGACAGAGTTACTCCTACGAGCAGTACTTC. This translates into CASSAQRGQSYSYEQYF.

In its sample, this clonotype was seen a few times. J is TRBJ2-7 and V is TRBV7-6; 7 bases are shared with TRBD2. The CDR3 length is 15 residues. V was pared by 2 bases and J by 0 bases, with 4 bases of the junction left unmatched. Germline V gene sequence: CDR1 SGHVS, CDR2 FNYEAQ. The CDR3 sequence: CASSLSGRSSYEQYF. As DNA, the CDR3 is TGTGCCAGCAGCTTATCCGGGAGGAGCTCCTACGAGCAGTACTTC. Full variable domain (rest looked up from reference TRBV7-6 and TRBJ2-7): GAGVSQSPRYKVTKRGQDVALRCDPISGHVSLYWYRQALGQGPEFLTYFNYEAQQDKSGLPNDRFSAERPEGSISTLTIQRTEQRDSAMYRCASSLSGRSSYEQYFGPGTRLTVT.

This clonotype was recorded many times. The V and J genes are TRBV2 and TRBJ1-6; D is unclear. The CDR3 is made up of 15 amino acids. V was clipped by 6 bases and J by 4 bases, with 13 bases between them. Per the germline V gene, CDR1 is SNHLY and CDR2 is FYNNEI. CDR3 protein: CASSRTPEYNSPLHF. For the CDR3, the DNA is TGTGCCAGCAGCCGAACCCCAGAGTATAATTCACCCCTCCACTTT.

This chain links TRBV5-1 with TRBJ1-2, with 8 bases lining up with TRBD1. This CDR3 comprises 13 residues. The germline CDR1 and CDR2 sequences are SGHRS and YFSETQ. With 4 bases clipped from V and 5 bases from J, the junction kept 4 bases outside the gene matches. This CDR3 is CASSQRQGYGYTF. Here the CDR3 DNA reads TGCGCCAGCAGCCAAAGACAGGGGTATGGCTACACCTTC.

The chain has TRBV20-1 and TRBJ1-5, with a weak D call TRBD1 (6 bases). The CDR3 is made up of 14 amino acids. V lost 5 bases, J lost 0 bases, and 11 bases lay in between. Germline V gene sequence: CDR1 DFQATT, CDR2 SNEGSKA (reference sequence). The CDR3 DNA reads TGCAGTGCTGGACAGCCCTATAGCAATCAGCCCCAGCATTTT. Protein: CSAGQPYSNQPQHF.

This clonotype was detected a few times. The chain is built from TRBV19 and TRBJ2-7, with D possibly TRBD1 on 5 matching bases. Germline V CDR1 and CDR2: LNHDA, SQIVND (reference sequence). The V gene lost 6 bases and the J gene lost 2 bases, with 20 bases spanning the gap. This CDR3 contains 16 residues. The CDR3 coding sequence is TGTGCCAGTAGCAAAAGGCCAGGACACCGACCCTACGAGCAGTACTTC. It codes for CASSKRPGHRPYEQYF.

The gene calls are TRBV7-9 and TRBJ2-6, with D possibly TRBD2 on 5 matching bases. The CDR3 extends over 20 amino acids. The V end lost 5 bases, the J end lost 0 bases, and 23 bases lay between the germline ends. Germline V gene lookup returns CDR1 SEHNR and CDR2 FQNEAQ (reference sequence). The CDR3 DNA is TGTGCCAGCAGCCAAGATCCCCGTGGGAGCGCCACCTCTGGGGCCAACGTCCTGACTTTC. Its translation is CASSQDPRGSATSGANVLTF.

CDR3 region: CSAGNSGKSSYEQYF. The CDR3 DNA sequence: TGCAGTGCTGGCAACAGTGGCAAGAGCTCCTACGAGCAGTACTTC. V gene TRBV20-1 combines with J gene TRBJ2-7, with D hard to call. Germline CDR1 DFQATT, CDR2 SNEGSKA (reference sequence). V dropped 5 bases and J dropped 0 bases, with 17 bases sitting between them. The CDR3 length is 15 residues.

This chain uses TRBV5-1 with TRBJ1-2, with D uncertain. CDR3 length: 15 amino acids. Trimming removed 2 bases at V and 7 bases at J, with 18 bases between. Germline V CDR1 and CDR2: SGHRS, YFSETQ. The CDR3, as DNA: TGCGCCAGCAGCTTTCGGAGCAGGCCCGGCGGTGGCTACACCTTC. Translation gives CASSFRSRPGGGYTF. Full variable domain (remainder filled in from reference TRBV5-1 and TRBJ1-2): KAGVTQTPRYLIKTRGQQVTLSCSPISGHRSVSWYQQTPGQGLQFLFEYFSETQRNKGNFPGRFSGRQFSNSRSEMNVSTLELGDSALYLCASSFRSRPGGGYTFGSGTRLTVV.

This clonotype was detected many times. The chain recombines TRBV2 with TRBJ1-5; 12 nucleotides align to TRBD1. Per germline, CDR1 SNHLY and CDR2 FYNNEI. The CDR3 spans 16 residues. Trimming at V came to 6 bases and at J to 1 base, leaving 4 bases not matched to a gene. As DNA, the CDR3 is TGTGCCAGCAGCGGGACAGGGGGCGTAAGCAATCAGCCCCAGCATTTT. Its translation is CASSGTGGVSNQPQHF.

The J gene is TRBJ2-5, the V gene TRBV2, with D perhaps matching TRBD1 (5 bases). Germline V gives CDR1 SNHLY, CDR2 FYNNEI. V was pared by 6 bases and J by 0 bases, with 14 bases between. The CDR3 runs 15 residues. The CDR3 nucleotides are TGTGCCAGCAGCCAAGGGGTAGCCTACCAAGAGACCCAGTACTTC. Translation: CASSQGVAYQETQYF.

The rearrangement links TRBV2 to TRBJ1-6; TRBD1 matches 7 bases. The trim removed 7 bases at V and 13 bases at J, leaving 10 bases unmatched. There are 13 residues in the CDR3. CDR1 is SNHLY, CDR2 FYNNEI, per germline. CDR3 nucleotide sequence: TGTGCCAGCACTTTGCAGGGGGGATCCCCCCTCCACTTT. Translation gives CASTLQGGSPLHF.

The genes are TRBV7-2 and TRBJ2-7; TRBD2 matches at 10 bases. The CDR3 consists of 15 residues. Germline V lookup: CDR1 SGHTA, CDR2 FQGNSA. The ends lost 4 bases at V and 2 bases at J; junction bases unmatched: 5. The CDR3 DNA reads TGTGCCAGCAGCTCGGGACTAGCGCCAACCTACGAGCAGTACTTC. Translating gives CASSSGLAPTYEQYF.

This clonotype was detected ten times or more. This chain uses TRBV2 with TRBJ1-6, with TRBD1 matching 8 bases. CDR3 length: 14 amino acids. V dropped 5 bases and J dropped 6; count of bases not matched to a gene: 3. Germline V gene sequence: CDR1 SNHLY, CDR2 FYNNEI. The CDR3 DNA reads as TGTGCCAGCAGTTCACAGGGGGTTAATTCACCCCTCCACTTT. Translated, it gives CASSSQGVNSPLHF.

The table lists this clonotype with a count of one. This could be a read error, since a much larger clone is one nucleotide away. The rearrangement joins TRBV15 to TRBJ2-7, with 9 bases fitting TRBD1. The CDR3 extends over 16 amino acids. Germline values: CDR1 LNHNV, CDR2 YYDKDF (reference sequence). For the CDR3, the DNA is TGTGCCACCAGCAGCTCTCCGGGACAGGGCGCCTACGAGCAGTGCTTC. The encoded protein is CATSSSPGQGAYEQCF.

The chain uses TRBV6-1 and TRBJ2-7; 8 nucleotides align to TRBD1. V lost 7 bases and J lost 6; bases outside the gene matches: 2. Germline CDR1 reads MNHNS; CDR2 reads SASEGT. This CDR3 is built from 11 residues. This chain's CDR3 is CASIQGAEQYF. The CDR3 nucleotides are TGTGCCAGCATCCAGGGGGCCGAGCAGTACTTC.

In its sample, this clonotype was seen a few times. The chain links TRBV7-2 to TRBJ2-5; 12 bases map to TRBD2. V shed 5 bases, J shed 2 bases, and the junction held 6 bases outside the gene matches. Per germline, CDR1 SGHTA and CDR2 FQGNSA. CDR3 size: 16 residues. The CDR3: CASSPLAGGEQETQYF. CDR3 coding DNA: TGTGCCAGCAGCCCGCTAGCGGGAGGGGAACAAGAGACCCAGTACTTC.

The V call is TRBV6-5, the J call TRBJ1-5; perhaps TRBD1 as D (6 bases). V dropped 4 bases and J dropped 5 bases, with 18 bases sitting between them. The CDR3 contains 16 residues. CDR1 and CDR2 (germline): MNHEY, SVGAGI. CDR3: CASSSNGGGADQPQHF. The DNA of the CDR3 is TGTGCCAGCAGTTCCAACGGGGGGGGCGCGGATCAGCCCCAGCATTTT.

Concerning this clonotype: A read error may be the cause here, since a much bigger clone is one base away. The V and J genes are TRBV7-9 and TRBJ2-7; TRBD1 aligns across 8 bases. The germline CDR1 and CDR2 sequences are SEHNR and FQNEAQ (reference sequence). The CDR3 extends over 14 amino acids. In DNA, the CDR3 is TGTGCCAGCAGCCATCGGGACAGGAACTACGGGCAGTACTTC. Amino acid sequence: CASSHRDRNYGQYF.

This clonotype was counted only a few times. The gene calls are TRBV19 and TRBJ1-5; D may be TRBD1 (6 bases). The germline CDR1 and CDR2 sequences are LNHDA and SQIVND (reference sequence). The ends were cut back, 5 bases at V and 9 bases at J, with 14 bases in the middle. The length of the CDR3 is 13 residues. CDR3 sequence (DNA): TGTGCCAGTAGTCCAAGGGGGTTAGGGCCCCAGCATTTT. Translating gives CASSPRGLGPQHF.

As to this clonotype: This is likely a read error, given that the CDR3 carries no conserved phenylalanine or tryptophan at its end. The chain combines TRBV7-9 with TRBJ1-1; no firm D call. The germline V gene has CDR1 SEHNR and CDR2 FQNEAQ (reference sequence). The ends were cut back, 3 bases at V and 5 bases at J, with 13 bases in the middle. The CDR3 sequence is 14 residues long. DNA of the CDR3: TGTGCCAGCAGCTTGGTCAAAGTGGGGACTGAAGCTTTCTCT. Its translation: CASSLVKVGTEAFS.

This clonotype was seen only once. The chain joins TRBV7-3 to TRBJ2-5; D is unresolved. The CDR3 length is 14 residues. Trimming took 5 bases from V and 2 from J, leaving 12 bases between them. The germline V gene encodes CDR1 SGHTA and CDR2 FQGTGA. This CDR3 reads CASSPVAVQETQYF. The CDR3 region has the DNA TGTGCCAGCAGCCCGGTGGCAGTACAAGAGACCCAGTACTTC.

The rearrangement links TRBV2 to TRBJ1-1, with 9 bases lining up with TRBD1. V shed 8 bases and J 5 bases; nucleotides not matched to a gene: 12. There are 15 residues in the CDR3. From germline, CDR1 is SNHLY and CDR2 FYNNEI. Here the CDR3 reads CASSPWTGDGTEAFF. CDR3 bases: TGTGCCAGCTCACCCTGGACAGGGGACGGGACTGAAGCTTTCTTT.

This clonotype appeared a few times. The CDR3 loop reads CASRRGTGASPLHF. The CDR3 DNA reads TGTGCCAGCAGGAGAGGGACAGGCGCCTCACCCCTCCACTTT. The chain uses TRBV9 and TRBJ1-6; 8 nucleotides match TRBD1. Germline assignment: CDR1 SGDLS and CDR2 YYNGEE. V lost 5 bases, J lost 10 bases, and 8 bases stayed unmatched. CDR3 length equals 14 residues. Using reference TRBV9 and TRBJ1-6 for the parts outside the CDR3, the full variable domain is DSGVTQTPKHLITATGQRVTLRCSPRSGDLSVYWYQQSLDQGLQFLIQYYNGEERAKGNILERFSAQQFPDLHSELNLSSLELGDSALYFCASRRGTGASPLHFGNGTRLTVT.

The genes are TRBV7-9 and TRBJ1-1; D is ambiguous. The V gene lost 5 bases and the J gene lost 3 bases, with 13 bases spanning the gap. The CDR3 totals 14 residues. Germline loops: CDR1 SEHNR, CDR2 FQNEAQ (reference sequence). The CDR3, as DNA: TGTGCCAGCAGCCCACACGGTTGGGACACTGAAGCTTTCTTT. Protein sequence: CASSPHGWDTEAFF.